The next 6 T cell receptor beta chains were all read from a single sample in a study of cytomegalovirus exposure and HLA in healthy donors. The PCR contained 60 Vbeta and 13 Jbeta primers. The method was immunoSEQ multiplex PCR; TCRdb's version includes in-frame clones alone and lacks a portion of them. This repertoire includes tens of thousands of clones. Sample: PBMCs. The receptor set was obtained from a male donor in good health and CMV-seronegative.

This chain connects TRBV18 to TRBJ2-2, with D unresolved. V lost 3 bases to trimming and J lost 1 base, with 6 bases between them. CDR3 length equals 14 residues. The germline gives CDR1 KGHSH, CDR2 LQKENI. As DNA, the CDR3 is TGTGCCAGCTCACCCAGGTGGAACACCGGGGAGCTGTTTTTT. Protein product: CASSPRWNTGELFF.

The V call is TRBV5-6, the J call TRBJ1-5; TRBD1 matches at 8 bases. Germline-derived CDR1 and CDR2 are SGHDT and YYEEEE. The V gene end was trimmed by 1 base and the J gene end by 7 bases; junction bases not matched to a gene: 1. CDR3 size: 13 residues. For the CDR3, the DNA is TGTGCCAGCAGCTTGAACAGGGGGCAGCCCCAGCATTTT. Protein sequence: CASSLNRGQPQHF.

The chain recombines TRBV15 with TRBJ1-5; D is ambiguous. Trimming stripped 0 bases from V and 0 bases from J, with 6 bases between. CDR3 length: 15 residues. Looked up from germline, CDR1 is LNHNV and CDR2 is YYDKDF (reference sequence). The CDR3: CATSRDVYSNQPQHF. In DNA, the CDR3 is TGTGCCACCAGCAGAGATGTGTATAGCAATCAGCCCCAGCATTTT.

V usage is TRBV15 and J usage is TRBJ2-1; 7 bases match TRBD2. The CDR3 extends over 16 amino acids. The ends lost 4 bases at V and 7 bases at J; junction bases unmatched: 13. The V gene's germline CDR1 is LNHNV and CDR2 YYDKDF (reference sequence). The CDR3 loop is CATSTREARLGNEQFF. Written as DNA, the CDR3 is TGTGCCACCAGCACCCGGGAGGCCAGGCTAGGGAATGAGCAGTTCTTC.

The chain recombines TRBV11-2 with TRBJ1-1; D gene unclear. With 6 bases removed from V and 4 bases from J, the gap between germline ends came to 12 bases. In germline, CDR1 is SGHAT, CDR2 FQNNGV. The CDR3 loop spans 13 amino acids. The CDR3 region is CASRSGLGTEAFF. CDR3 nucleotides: TGTGCCAGCAGGTCCGGACTGGGCACTGAAGCTTTCTTT.

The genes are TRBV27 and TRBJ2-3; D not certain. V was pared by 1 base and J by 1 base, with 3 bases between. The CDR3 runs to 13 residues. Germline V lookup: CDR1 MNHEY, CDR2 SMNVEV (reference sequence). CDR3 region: CASSLWRTDTQYF. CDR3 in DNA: TGTGCCAGCAGTTTATGGCGCACAGATACGCAGTATTTT.